This T cell receptor (beta chain) came from a study of blood T cell repertoires in COVID-19. Overall study: Sites in the United States, Italy and Spain provided acute and convalescent COVID-19 samples.

Repertoires were generated with immunoSEQ multiplex PCR, while TCRdb's copy carries only in-frame clones and drops some. The table includes roughly 400,000 clones, 90% detected once. Participants reported their clinical history, and cohort assignment relied on those reports. V shed 5 bases and J shed 3 bases, with 14 bases lying between them. The CDR3 consists of 14 residues. CDR1 SEHNR and CDR2 FQNEAQ come from the germline V gene (reference sequence). The chain couples TRBV7-9 to TRBJ2-7; possible D gene TRBD1, 5 bases. This clonotype was sampled from a man between 18 and 35 years old who had recovered from COVID-19. The sequencing sample was made of PBMCs or T cells enriched from blood (not recorded which). CDR3 residues: CASSLATGGYEQYF. In DNA form, the CDR3 reads TGTGCCAGCAGCCTTGCCACAGGTGGCTACGAGCAGTACTTC.